This TCR beta chain is drawn from a study of shared clonotypes between healthy human individuals. The CDR3 sequence is 14 residues long. Germline CDR1 reads ENHRY; CDR2 reads SYGVKD. V was clipped by 10 bases and J by 1 base; unmatched bases: 7. Genomic DNA per cell subset filled all wells of several immunoSEQ plates. Here immunoSEQ multiplex PCR was the method, and the copy in TCRdb shows in-frame clones only, minus some. The repertoire holds about 520,000 clones, around 73% seen once, with about 12% in the top ten. Findings and limits, study-wide: There were few donors, and this limited the genetic and exposure-history diversity represented. Researchers sampled blood only, noting tissue repertoires likely differ.

Free of recent acute infections or vaccinations, the donors were healthy HIV-negative adults. In regard to this clone: Its cognate antigen is unknown.

The sequencing sample was made of PBMCs. The J gene is TRBJ2-7, the V gene TRBV10-3, with TRBD2 matching 10 bases. The TCR originated in a woman in her thirties or forties in good health. Some clones in this sample may be carry-over from other donors' samples. The CDR3 DNA is TGTGCCACAACCCTAGCGGGAGAGTCCTACGAGCAGTACTTC. This sequence encodes CATTLAGESYEQYF.